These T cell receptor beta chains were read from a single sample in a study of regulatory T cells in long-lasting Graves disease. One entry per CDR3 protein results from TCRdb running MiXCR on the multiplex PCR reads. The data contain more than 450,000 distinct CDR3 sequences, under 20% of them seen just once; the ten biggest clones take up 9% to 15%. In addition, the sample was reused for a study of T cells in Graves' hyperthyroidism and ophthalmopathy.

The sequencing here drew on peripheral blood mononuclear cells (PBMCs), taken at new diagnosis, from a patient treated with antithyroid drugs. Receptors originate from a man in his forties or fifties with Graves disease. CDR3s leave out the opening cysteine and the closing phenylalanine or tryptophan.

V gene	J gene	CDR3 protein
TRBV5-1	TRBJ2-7	ASSKEGQEQY
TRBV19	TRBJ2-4	ASKSALAKNIQY
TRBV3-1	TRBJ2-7	ASSPRTGEKRYEQY
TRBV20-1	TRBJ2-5	SASGTGETQY
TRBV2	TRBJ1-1	ASRGRTGGSEAF
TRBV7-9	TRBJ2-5	ASSRQGFQETQY
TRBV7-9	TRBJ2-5	ASSSRFREQETQY
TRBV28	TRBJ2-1	ASMAGTGYNEQF
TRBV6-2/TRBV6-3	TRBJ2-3	ASRRLAGGPVSDTQY
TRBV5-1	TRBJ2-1	ASSSTQGSSYNEQF
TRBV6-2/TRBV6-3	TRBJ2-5	ASSDFRGQARETQY
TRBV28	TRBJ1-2	ASSPGNGGYT
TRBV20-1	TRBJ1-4	SARAGSTNEKLF
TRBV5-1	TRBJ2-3	ASSSLPGPVDTQY
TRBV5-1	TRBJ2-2	ASSASGGAGTGELF
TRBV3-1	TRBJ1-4	ASSPQDRGQKLF
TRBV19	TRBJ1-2	ASNRGQNYGYT
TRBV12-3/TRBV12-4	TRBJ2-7	ASSYSSGTREQY
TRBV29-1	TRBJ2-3	SVDTDRTDTQY
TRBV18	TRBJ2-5	ASSPQGEETQY
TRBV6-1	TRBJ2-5	ASSAAEGGAETQY
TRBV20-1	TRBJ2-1	SARLGTSVSYNEQF
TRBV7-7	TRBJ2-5	ASSLVAGSKETQY
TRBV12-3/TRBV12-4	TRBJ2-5	ASGETVQETQY
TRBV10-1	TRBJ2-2	ASSRTGTGELF
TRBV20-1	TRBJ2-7	SASPGTSGGSYEQY
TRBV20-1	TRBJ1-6	SAAAGRTYNSPLH
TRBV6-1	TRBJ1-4	ASSDPGKANEKLF
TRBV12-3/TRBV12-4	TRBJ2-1	ASSPTAASGRAYYNEQF
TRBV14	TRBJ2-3	ASSQGVAAGGWGDTQY
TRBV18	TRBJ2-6	ASSPAKGSAGANVLT
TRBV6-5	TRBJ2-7	ASSSRTSAREQY
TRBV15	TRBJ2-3	ATSRGEAGGTDTQY
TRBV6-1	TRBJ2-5	ASSPLAGETQY
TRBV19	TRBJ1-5	ASSYRDQPQH
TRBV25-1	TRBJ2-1	ASSPPGWYTQNEQF
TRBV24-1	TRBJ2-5	ATSVGGQGGDQETQY
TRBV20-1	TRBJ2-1	TSGRRAYNEQF
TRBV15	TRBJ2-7	ATSRRTGNEQY
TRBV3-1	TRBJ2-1	ASSQGPAGVWNNEQF
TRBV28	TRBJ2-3	ASSLSGTDTQY
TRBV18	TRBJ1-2	ASSPPEQENGYT
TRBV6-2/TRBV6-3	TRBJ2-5	ASRRTQGATQY
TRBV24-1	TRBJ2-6	ATSDPPGQGSTGANVLT